This T cell receptor (beta chain) was sequenced in a study of blood T cell repertoires in COVID-19. Study-level background: T cells, B-cell-depleted T cells, or PBMCs supplied cDNA or gDNA.

The authors' processing: The assay estimated nucleated cells by amplifying reference gene primers. The assay was immunoSEQ multiplex PCR, and TCRdb's table has in-frame clones only and misses some. The V and J calls and clone size are taken from that table; D and trimming were inferred from the DNA. The table records about 58,000 clones, over 65% of them present only once. This TCR derives from a man between 35 and 55 years old with active COVID-19. Sequenced material: peripheral blood.

Here the CDR3 reads CASSRQYPPYEQYF. For the CDR3, the DNA is TGTGCCAGTTCCAGACAGTATCCTCCCTACGAGCAGTACTTC. This chain links TRBV19 with TRBJ2-7; D possibly corresponds to TRBD1 (5 bases). CDR1 is LNHDA and CDR2 is SQIVND in the germline V gene (reference sequence). The V end was cut by 8 bases, the J end by 2 bases, with 16 bases between. The CDR3 is 14 amino acids. Full variable domain (missing parts from reference TRBV19 and TRBJ2-7): DGGITQSPKYLFRKEGQNVTLSCEQNLNHDAMYWYRQDPGQGLRLIYYSQIVNDFQKGDIAEGYSVSREKKESFPLTVTSAQKNPTAFYLCASSRQYPPYEQYFGPGTRLTVT.